The T cell receptor (beta chain) under discussion was sequenced for a study of long-term antiretroviral therapy in people with HIV. V shed 5 bases and J shed 4 bases, with 11 bases lying between them. The germline V gene encodes CDR1 PRHDT and CDR2 FYEKMQ (reference sequence). This CDR3 has 14 residues. Until DNA extraction, the samples held between roughly 1-10 million cryopreserved PBMC. The assay used was immunoSEQ (version v3.0), run at survey level. Here immunoSEQ multiplex PCR was the method, and the copy in TCRdb shows in-frame clones only, minus some. Among roughly 13,000 clones listed, around 77% were seen once.

This receptor was obtained from a young woman with HIV. The gene calls are TRBV13 and TRBJ2-2, with D possibly matching TRBD2 (6 bases). The input for sequencing was unsorted PBMCs, taken 1.3 years after starting antiretroviral therapy. CDR3 DNA: TGTGCCAGCAGCCCCAGCGGGCTCACCGGGGAGCTGTTTTTT. The encoded protein is CASSPSGLTGELFF.